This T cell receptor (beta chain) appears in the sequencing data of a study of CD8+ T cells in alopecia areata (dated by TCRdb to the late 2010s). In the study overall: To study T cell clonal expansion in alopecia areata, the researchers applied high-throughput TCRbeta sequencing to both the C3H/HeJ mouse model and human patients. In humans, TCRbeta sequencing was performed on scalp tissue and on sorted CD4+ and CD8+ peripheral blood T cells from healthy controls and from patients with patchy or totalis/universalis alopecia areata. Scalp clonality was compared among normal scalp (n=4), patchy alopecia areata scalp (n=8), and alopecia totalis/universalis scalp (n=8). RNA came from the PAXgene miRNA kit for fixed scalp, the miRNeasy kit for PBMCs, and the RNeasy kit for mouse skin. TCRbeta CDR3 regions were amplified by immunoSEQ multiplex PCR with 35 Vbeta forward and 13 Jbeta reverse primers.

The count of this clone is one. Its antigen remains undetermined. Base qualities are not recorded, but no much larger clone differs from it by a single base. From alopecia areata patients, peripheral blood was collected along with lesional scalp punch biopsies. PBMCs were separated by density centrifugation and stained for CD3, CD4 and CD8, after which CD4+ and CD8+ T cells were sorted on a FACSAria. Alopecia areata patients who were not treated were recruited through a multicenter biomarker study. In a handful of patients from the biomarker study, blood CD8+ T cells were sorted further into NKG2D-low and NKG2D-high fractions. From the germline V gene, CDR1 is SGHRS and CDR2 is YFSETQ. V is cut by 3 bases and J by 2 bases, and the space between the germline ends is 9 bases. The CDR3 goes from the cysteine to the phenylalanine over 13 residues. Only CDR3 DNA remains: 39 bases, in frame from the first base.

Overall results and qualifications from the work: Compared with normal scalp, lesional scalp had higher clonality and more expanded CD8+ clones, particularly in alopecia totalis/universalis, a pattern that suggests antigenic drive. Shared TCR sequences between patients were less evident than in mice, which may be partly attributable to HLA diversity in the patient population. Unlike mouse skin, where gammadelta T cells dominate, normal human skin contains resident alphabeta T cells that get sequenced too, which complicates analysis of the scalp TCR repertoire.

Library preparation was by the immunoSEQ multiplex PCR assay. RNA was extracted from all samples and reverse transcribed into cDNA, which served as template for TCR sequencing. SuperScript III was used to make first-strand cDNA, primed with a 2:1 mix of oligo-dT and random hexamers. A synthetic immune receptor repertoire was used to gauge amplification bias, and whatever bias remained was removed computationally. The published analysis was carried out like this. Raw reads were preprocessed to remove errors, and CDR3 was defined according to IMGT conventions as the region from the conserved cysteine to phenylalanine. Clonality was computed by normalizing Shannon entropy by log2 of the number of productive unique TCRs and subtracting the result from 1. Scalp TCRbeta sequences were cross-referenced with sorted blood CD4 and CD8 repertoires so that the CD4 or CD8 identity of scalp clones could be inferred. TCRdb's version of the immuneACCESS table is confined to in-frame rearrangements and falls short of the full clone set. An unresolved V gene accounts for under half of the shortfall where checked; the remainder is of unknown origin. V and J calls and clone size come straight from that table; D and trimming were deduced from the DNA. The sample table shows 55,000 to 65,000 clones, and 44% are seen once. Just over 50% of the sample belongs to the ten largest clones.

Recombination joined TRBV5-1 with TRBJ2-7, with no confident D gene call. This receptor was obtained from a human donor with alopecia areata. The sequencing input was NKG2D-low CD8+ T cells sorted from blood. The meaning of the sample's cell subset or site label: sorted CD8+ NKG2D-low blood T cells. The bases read TGCGCCAGCAGCTGGGCGCGGACCTACGAGCAGTACTTC. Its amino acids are CASSWARTYEQYF.